This TCR beta chain was documented in a study of T cell repertoires in cytomegalovirus infection. Study-wide context: Carrying CMV and the relevant HLA type showed in public TCR beta signatures. Study-level findings and limits: Cumulative frequency of public TCR beta families picked out carriers of CMV plus the relevant HLA.

In germline, CDR1 is MDHEN, CDR2 SYDVKM. This CDR3 comprises 12 residues. V was pared by 6 bases and J by 6 bases, with 2 bases of the junction left unmatched. This clonotype has just a few counts. Its target is not known. TCRdb reprocessed the reads with MiXCR, giving one entry per CDR3 protein. Found here are hundreds of thousands of distinct CDR3 sequences, about 8.8% of them singletons; the top ten hold less than 3%. The origin of this receptor is a human donor in good health (CMV status not recorded). Some clones in this sample may be carry-over from other donors' samples. The specimen was PBMCs. V is TRBV28 and J is TRBJ1-5, with TRBD1 matching 7 bases. The CDR3 bases are TGTGCCAGCAGGACAGGGAGTCAGCCCCAGCATTTT. It translates to CASRTGSQPQHF.